Following are 10 T cell receptor beta chains from one sample sequenced in a study of CD8+CD57+ T cells in acquired aplastic anemia. Profiling of TCR beta VDJ combinations and CDR3 sequences used genomic DNA as template. One entry per CDR3 protein results from TCRdb running MiXCR on the reads. The sample consists of around 180,000 distinct CDR3 sequences, about three fifths of them appearing once. The sample comprised sorted CD4+, CD8+, or CD8+CD57+ T cells (not recorded which) from PBMCs. Receptor source: a human donor in good health.

The genes are TRBV24-1 and TRBJ2-5; tentatively, D is TRBD2 (6 bases). The V end lost 3 bases, the J end lost 9 bases, and 10 bases lay between the germline ends. CDR1 KGHDR and CDR2 SFDVKD come from the germline V gene. The CDR3 loop spans 12 amino acids. CDR3 protein: CATSDPPGAQYF. CDR3 bases: TGTGCCACCAGTGATCCACCGGGGGCCCAGTACTTC.

This chain links TRBV5-6 with TRBJ1-6; maybe TRBD1 (5 bases). The V end was cut by 1 base, the J end by 6 bases, with 14 bases between. Germline V gene data show CDR1 as SGHDT and CDR2 as YYEEEE. This CDR3 is 16 amino acids long. The CDR3: CASSLPLRGINSPLHF. CDR3 DNA sequence: TGTGCCAGCAGCTTGCCCCTACGGGGGATTAATTCACCCCTCCACTTT.

This clonotype has a handful of counts. The chain has TRBV6-2 or TRBV6-3 and TRBJ2-1, with 14 positions matching TRBD2. The CDR3 contains 18 residues. J gave up 6 bases and V 6 bases, and 13 bases lay outside the gene matches. Germline V CDR1 and CDR2: MNHEY, SVGEGT. CDR3 amino acids: CASSLTGLAGVTFNEQFF. The CDR3 DNA is TGTGCCAGCAGCCTTACGGGACTAGCGGGAGTAACTTTCAATGAGCAGTTCTTC.

V gene TRBV7-8 combines with J gene TRBJ2-7, with D possibly TRBD1 on 5 matching bases. The CDR3 sequence is 14 residues long. Germline CDR1 reads SGHVS; CDR2 reads FQNEAQ. Trimming removed 1 base from V and 7 bases from J, with 14 bases in between. The CDR3 here is CASSLGILGQEQYF. The DNA for the CDR3 is TGTGCCAGCAGCTTAGGCATCCTCGGACAAGAGCAGTACTTC.

The chain employs TRBV4-2 and TRBJ2-5, with TRBD2 matching 8 bases. V lost 1 base and J lost 5; bases outside the gene matches: 0. The germline V gene encodes CDR1 LGHNA and CDR2 YNFKEQ. The CDR3 has 13 amino acids. The CDR3 DNA is TGTGCCAGCAGCCAAGGACTAGCGGAGACCCAGTACTTC. Translating gives CASSQGLAETQYF.

About this clonotype: One end of the junction varies from germline; a read error may be responsible. The chain recombines TRBV15 with TRBJ2-7; TRBD2 agrees at 8 bases. The CDR3 runs to 14 residues. Germline V gives CDR1 LNHNV, CDR2 YYDKDF (reference sequence). CDR3 nucleotide sequence: TGCGCCACCAGCAGACTAGCGAGGACCTACGAGCAGTACTTC. It is translated as CATSRLARTYEQYF.

With respect to this clonotype: One end of the junction varies from germline; a read error may be responsible. The chain combines TRBV4-1 with TRBJ2-7, with 10 bases that match TRBD1. The CDR3 totals 16 residues. The germline V gene has CDR1 MGHRA and CDR2 YSYEKL. The CDR3 loop reads CASSHDPGQGSNEQYF. CDR3 bases: TGTGCCAGCAGCCACGATCCGGGACAGGGGAGTAACGAGCAGTACTTC.

This sequence joins TRBV6-5 and TRBJ1-1; D possibly corresponds to TRBD1 (5 bases). This CDR3 spans 14 amino acids. With 2 bases removed from V and 2 bases from J, the gap between germline ends came to 9 bases. Germline V lookup: CDR1 MNHEY, CDR2 SVGAGI. In DNA, the CDR3 is TGTGCCAGCAGTTACCAGGGCGAAAACACTGAAGCTTTCTTT. It translates to CASSYQGENTEAFF.

This chain connects TRBV7-9 to TRBJ1-2; tentatively, D is TRBD1 (6 bases). The V gene's germline CDR1 is SEHNR and CDR2 FQNEAQ (reference sequence). V lost 2 bases, J lost 6 bases, and 10 bases lay in between. The CDR3 is made up of 13 amino acids. This CDR3 reads CASSLPYRDGYTF. The CDR3 coding sequence is TGTGCCAGCAGCTTACCGTACAGGGATGGCTACACCTTC.

This CDR3 is CASSQRMTGGYTF. The DNA of the CDR3 is TGTGCTAGCAGTCAACGGATGACAGGTGGCTACACCTTC. The chain recombines TRBV12-5 with TRBJ1-2; a possible D gene is TRBD1 (6 bases). Germline V gene sequence: CDR1 LGHNT, CDR2 FRNRAP. V lost 9 bases, J lost 7 bases, and 18 bases lay in between. The CDR3 is made up of 13 amino acids.